Listed below are T cell receptor beta chains from one sample, sequenced in a study of T cells in Graves' hyperthyroidism and ophthalmopathy. TCRdb re-called the multiplex PCR reads through MiXCR, storing one row per CDR3 protein. The sample comprises approximately 410,000 distinct CDR3 sequences, roughly 14% of which are singletons, and about 13% rests with the top ten. The material sequenced was blood. The source of these receptors is a man aged 18-30 years with Graves' ophthalmopathy. Both conserved end residues are part of each CDR3. The order of the fields is clone size, V gene, J gene, D gene, CDR3 DNA, CDR3 protein. D genes are given only for firm matches. A clone size is listed for some rows: how often the clone was seen (once, few, many), or a class if it is expanded.

>many|TRBV11-2|TRBJ2-5|TRBD1
TGTGCCAGCAGAACCGCCGGGACAGGGTTAGAGACCCAGTACTTC
CASRTAGTGLETQYF
>few|TRBV27|TRBJ2-1|.
TGTGCCAGCAGTTTATCCTTCATTGACGAGCAGTTCTTC
CASSLSFIDEQFF
>many|TRBV27|TRBJ2-7|TRBD2
TGTGCCAGCAGTTTAATGGCTAGCGGGAGTTCGGGCGAGCAGTACTTC
CASSLMASGSSGEQYF
>few|TRBV19|TRBJ2-1|TRBD1
TGTGCCAGTAGTATTATTAGGACAGGGAGCAATGAGCAGTTCTTC
CASSIIRTGSNEQFF
>few|TRBV6-5|TRBJ2-7|TRBD1
TGTGCCAGCAGTTACTTTCGTGTAGGACAGGGGGCGGATTACGAGCAGTACTTC
CASSYFRVGQGADYEQYF
>.|TRBV9|TRBJ2-5|.
TGTGCCAGCAGCGCCGTCCTATCAGAGACCCAGTACTTC
CASSAVLSETQYF
>many|TRBV5-1|TRBJ2-7|TRBD1
TGCGCCAGCAGCCGAACTACAGGGGACAGCTACGAGCAGTACTTC
CASSRTTGDSYEQYF
>many|TRBV11-2|TRBJ1-1|.
TGTGCCAGCAGCTTATTTGCTTCAAGAAATGAAGCTTTCTTT
CASSLFASRNEAFF
>many|TRBV3-1|TRBJ2-2|.
TGTGCCAGCAGTTTGGACTTGAACACCGGGGAGCTGTTTTTT
CASSLDLNTGELFF
>many|TRBV20-1|TRBJ2-7|.
TGCAGTCCGCTAGCGCCGAGCTCCTACGAGCAGTACTTC
CSPLAPSSYEQYF
>.|TRBV19|TRBJ2-5|.
TGTGTCAGTGGTAGGACATTGGAGACCCAGTACTTC
CVSGRTLETQYF
>.|TRBV30|TRBJ1-6|.
TGTGCCGGTCAGAGCTCCTATAATTCACCCCTCCACTTT
CAGQSSYNSPLHF
>.|TRBV10-1|TRBJ1-2|TRBD1
TGCGCCAGCGGACAGGGGAACTATGGCTACACCTTC
CASGQGNYGYTF
>.|TRBV6-1|TRBJ1-3|TRBD1
TGTGCCAGCAGACAGGACAGGGGAGCTGGAAACACCATATATTTT
CASRQDRGAGNTIYF
>many|TRBV6-6|TRBJ2-7|.
TGTGCCAGCAGTTACGCCCCATCGACCTACGAGCAGTACTTC
CASSYAPSTYEQYF
>many|TRBV30|TRBJ2-7|TRBD2
TGTGCTTTCTGGCCCGGGAGGGCCTACGAGCAGTACTTC
CAFWPGRAYEQYF
>many|TRBV3-1|TRBJ1-2|.
TGTGCCAGCAGCCATCCCCGGGACAACTATGGCTACACCTTC
CASSHPRDNYGYTF
>many|TRBV3-1|TRBJ2-3|.
TGTGCCAGCAGCCAAGACACCAGCACAGATACGCAGTATTTT
CASSQDTSTDTQYF
>many|TRBV20-1|TRBJ1-2|.
TGCAGTGCTAGAGACCCCTCCGGGACGGGGTATGGCTACACCTTC
CSARDPSGTGYGYTF
>many|TRBV20-1|TRBJ1-1|TRBD1
TGCAGTGCTAGCCCCGGACAGGGGGATAGCGGCACTGAAGCTTTCTTT
CSASPGQGDSGTEAFF
>many|TRBV6-1|TRBJ1-2|.
TGTGCCAGCAGTGAAAGGGGGGGAATTTATGGCTACACCTTC
CASSERGGIYGYTF
>many|TRBV13|TRBJ2-5|TRBD2
TGTGCCAGCAGCTTAGGGGCGGGGGGACAAGAGACCCAGTACTTC
CASSLGAGGQETQYF
>few|TRBV19|TRBJ2-3|.
TGTGCCAGTAGTCCGCGAGTCACAGATACGCAGTATTTT
CASSPRVTDTQYF
>many|TRBV11-2|TRBJ1-6|.
TGTGCCAGCAGTAGTCAGGGGCATTCACCCCTCCACTTT
CASSSQGHSPLHF
>many|TRBV6-1|TRBJ2-7|TRBD2
TGTGCCAGCAGATTAACCGGGACTAGTATCTACGAGCAGTACTTC
CASRLTGTSIYEQYF
>.|TRBV27|TRBJ2-5|TRBD2
TGTGCCAGCAGTTTAGGGGGGGGGAAGACCCAGTACTTC
CASSLGGGKTQYF
>many|TRBV16|TRBJ1-4|.
TGTGCCAGCAGCCAAGGGGACCGGACGGAGACGAAACTGTTTTTT
CASSQGDRTETKLFF
>.|TRBV4-1|TRBJ2-1|.
TGCGCCAGCAGCCAAGAATCAGGGAGAGGCTACAATGAGCAGTTCTTC
CASSQESGRGYNEQFF
>.|TRBV6-2/TRBV6-3|TRBJ2-7|.
TGTGCCAGCAGCTTCACTATTGGAGCCCACGAGCAGTACTTC
CASSFTIGAHEQYF
>.|TRBV2|TRBJ1-5|.
TGTGCCAGCAGTGAAATAGGGAGCGACAATCAGCCCCAGCATTTT
CASSEIGSDNQPQHF
>.|TRBV20-1|TRBJ1-3|.
TGCAGTGCTTGGACGGGGGCGGAAGGAAACACCATATATTTT
CSAWTGAEGNTIYF
>.|TRBV20-1|TRBJ2-1|TRBD2
TGCAGTGCTCTCCCCCGGACTAGCGGGACTCCATACAATGAGCAGTTCTTC
CSALPRTSGTPYNEQFF
>many|TRBV4-1|TRBJ2-7|.
TGCGCCAGCAGCCAAGAGGAGGGAACCTACGAGCAGTACTTC
CASSQEEGTYEQYF
>few|TRBV20-1|TRBJ1-2|.
TGCAGTGCTCTTGGACAGACTACTAACTATGGCTACACCTTC
CSALGQTTNYGYTF
>few|TRBV29-1|TRBJ2-5|.
TGCAGCGTTGATACCGCGGCCAGGGACTCCCCCCAAGAGACCCAGTACTTC
CSVDTAARDSPQETQYF